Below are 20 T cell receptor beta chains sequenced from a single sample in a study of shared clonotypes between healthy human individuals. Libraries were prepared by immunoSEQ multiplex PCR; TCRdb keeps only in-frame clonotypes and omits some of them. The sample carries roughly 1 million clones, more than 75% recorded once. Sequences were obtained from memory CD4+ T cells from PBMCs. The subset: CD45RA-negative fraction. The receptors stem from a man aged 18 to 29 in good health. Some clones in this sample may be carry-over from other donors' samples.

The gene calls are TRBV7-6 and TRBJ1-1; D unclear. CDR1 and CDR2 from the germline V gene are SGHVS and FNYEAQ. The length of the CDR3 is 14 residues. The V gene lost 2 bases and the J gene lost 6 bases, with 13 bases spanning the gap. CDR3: CASSLWPGAPEAFF. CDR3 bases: TGTGCCAGCAGCTTATGGCCGGGAGCTCCTGAAGCTTTCTTT.

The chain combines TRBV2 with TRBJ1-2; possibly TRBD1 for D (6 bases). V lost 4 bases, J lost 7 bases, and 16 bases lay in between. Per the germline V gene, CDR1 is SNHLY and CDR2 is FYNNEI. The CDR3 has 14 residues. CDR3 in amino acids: CASSVGGQGPGYTF. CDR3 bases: TGTGCCAGCAGTGTAGGAGGGCAGGGGCCTGGCTACACCTTC.

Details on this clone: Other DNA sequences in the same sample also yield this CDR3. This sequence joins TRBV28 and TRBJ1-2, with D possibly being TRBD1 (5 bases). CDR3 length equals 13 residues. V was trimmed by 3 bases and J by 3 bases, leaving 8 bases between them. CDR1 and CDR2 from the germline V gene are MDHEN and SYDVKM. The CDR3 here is CASSFRGHYGYTF. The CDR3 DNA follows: TGTGCCAGCAGTTTTAGGGGTCACTATGGCTACACCTTC.

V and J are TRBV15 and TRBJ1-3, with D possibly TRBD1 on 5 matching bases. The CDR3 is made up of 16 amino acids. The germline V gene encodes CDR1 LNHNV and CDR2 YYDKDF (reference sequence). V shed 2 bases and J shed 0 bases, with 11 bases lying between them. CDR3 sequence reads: CATSRQGVSSGNTIYF. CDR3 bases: TGTGCCACCAGCAGACAGGGTGTGAGCTCTGGAAACACCATATATTTT.

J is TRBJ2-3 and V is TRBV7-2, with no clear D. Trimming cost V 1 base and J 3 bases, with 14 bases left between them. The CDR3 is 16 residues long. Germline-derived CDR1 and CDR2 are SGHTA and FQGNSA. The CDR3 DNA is TGTGCCAGCAGCTTAGAACCTTTCCATGCTACAGATACGCAGTATTTT. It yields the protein CASSLEPFHATDTQYF.

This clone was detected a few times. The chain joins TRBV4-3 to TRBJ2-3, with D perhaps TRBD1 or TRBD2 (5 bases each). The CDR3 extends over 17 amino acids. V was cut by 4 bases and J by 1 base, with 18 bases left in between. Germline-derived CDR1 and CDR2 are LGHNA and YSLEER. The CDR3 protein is CASSPGLLGRGTDTQYF. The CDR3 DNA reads TGCGCCAGCAGCCCGGGGCTTCTGGGGCGAGGCACAGATACGCAGTATTTT.

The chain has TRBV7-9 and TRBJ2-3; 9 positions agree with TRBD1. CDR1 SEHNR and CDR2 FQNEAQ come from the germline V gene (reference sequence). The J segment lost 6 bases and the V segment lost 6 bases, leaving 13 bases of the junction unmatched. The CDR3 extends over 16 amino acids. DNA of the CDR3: TGTGCCAGCAGTCTACCCGGACAGGGGAAAAGGGATACGCAGTATTTT. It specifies CASSLPGQGKRDTQYF.

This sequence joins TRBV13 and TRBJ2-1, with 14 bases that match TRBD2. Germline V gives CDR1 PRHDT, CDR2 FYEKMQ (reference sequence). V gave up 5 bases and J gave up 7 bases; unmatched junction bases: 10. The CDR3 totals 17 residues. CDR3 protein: CASSQQPGLAGANEQFF. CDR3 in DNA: TGTGCCAGCAGCCAACAACCGGGACTAGCGGGAGCAAATGAGCAGTTCTTC.

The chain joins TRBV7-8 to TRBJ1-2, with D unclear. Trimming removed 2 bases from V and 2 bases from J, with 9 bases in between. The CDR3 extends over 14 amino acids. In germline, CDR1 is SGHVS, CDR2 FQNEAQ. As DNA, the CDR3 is TGTGCCAGCAGCTTAATCCCCGGGAACTATGGCTACACCTTC. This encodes CASSLIPGNYGYTF.

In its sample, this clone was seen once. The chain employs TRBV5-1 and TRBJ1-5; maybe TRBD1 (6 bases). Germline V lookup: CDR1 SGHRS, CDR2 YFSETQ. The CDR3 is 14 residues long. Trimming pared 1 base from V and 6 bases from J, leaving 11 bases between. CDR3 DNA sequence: TGCGCCAGCAGCTTGTTGCAGGGGAGTCAGCCCCAGCATTTT. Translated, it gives CASSLLQGSQPQHF.

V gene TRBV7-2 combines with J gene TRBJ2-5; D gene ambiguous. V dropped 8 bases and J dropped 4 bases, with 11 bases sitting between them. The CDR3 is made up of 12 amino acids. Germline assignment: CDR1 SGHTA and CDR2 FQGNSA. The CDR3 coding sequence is TGTGCCAGCGGACGGACGAGAGAGACCCAGTACTTC. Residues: CASGRTRETQYF. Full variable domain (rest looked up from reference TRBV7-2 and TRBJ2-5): GAGVSQSPSNKVTEKGKDVELRCDPISGHTALYWYRQSLGQGLEFLIYFQGNSAPDKSGLPSDRFSAERTGGSVSTLTIQRTQQEDSAVYLCASGRTRETQYFGPGTRLLVL.

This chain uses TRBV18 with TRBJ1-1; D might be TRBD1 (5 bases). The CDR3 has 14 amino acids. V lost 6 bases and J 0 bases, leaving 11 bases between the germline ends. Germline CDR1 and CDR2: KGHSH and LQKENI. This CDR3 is CASSFSGVNTEAFF. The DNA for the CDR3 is TGTGCCAGCTCCTTCTCGGGGGTGAACACTGAAGCTTTCTTT.

The CDR3 region has the DNA TGTGCCAGCAGTTCCCCGGACAGGGAAGAGACCCAGTACTTC. It translates to CASSSPDREETQYF. The genes are TRBV28 and TRBJ2-5; 8 positions match TRBD1. In germline, CDR1 is MDHEN, CDR2 SYDVKM. V lost 4 bases and J lost 3; bases outside the gene matches: 4. The CDR3 is 14 residues long.

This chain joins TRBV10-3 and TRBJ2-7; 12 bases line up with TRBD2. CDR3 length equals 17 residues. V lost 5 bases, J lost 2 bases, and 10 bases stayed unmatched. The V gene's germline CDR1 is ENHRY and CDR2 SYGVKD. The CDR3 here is CAISPLAGGPRTYEQYF. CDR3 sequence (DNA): TGTGCCATCAGTCCCCTAGCGGGAGGGCCCCGGACCTACGAGCAGTACTTC.

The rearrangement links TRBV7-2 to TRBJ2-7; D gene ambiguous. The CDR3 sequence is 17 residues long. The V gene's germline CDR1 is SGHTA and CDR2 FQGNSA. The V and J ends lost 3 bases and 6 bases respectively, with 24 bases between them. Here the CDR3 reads CASSLGGTSSIRREQYF. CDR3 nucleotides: TGTGCCAGCAGCTTGGGCGGAACCTCCTCAATAAGACGCGAGCAGTACTTC. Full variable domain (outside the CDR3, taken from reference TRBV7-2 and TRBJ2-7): GAGVSQSPSNKVTEKGKDVELRCDPISGHTALYWYRQSLGQGLEFLIYFQGNSAPDKSGLPSDRFSAERTGGSVSTLTIQRTQQEDSAVYLCASSLGGTSSIRREQYFGPGTRLTVT.

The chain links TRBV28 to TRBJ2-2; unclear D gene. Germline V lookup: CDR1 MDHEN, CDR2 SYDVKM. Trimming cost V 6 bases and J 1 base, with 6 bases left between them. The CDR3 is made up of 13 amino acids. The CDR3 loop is CASRRQNTGELFF. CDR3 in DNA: TGTGCCAGCAGGCGACAGAACACCGGGGAGCTGTTTTTT. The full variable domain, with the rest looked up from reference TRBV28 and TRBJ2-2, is DVKVTQSSRYLVKRTGEKVFLECVQDMDHENMFWYRQDPGLGLRLIYFSYDVKMKEKGDIPEGYSVSREKKERFSLILESASTNQTSMYLCASRRQNTGELFFGEGSRLTVL.

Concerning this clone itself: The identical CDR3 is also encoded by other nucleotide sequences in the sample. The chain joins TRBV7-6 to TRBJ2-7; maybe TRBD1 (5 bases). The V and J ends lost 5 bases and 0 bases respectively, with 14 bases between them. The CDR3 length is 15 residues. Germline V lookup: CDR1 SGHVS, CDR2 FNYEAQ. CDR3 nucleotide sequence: TGTGCCAGCAGCCATTCGACAGAAGGCTCCTACGAGCAGTACTTC. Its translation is CASSHSTEGSYEQYF.

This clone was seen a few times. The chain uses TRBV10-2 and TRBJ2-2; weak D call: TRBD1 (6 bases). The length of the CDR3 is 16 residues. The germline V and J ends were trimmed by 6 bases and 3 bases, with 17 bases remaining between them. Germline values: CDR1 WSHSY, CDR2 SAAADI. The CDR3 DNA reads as TGCGCCAGCAGCCCCAACAGGGTCCCCTACACCGGGGAGCTGTTTTTT. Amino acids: CASSPNRVPYTGELFF.

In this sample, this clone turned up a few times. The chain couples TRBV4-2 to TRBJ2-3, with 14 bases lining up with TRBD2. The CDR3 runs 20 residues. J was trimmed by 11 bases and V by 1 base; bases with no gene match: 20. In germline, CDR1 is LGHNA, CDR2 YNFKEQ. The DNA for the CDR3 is TGTGCCAGCAGCCAAGTCTTAGGAGCCGGGACTAGCGGGAGTATTAGTATGCAGTATTTT. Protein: CASSQVLGAGTSGSISMQYF.

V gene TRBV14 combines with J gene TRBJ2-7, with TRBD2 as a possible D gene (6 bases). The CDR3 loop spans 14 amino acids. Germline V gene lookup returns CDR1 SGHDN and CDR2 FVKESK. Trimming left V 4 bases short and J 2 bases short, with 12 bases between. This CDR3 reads CASSPRRGTYEQYF. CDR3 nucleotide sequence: TGTGCCAGCAGCCCCCGGAGGGGTACCTACGAGCAGTACTTC.